The present T cell receptor (beta chain) was sequenced within a study of shared clonotypes between healthy human individuals. Deletions cut 5 bases from V and 1 base from J, with 9 bases between. CDR1 and CDR2 (germline): LNHDA, SQIVND (reference sequence). The CDR3 consists of 13 residues. Repertoires were generated with immunoSEQ multiplex PCR, while TCRdb's copy carries only in-frame clones and drops some. The data hold some 2,500,000 clones, with roughly 93% observed a single time. The TCR sequence derives from a man younger than 35 in good health. Some clones in this sample may be carry-over from other donors' samples. The rearrangement joins TRBV19 to TRBJ2-7, with a tentative D call TRBD2 (6 bases). The sequenced sample consisted of naive CD4+ T cells from PBMCs. Subset reported: CD45RA+ positively selected. The CDR3 DNA follows: TGTGCCAGTAGTGGCGGGAATTCCTACGAGCAGTACTTC. Protein product: CASSGGNSYEQYF.